The next 5 T cell receptor beta chains were all read from a single sample in a study of control samples from healthy donors and cancer patients. TCRdb's table, derived via immunoSEQ multiplex PCR, lists solely in-frame clones and lacks some. The table records some 140,000 clones, approximately 96% of them present only once. Sequences were obtained from blood. The receptors originated from a middle-aged man in good health.

The chain employs TRBV30 and TRBJ1-4; no clear D gene. This CDR3 has 13 amino acids. The V gene's germline CDR1 is GTSNPN and CDR2 SVGIG (reference sequence). V lost 0 bases to trimming and J lost 8 bases, with 10 bases between them. CDR3 bases: TGTGCCTGGAGTGTACTTGGGAGGGAAAAACTGTTTTTT. Protein sequence: CAWSVLGREKLFF.

The chain links TRBV5-1 to TRBJ1-2, with a possible D match to TRBD1 (5 bases). The germline V gene encodes CDR1 SGHRS and CDR2 YFSETQ. The CDR3 is 14 amino acids. V gave up 3 bases and J gave up 3 bases, with 12 bases separating them. CDR3 DNA: TGCGCCAGCAGCTCGGGACTCCGGGACTATGGCTACACCTTC. Translation gives CASSSGLRDYGYTF.

V gene TRBV25-1 combines with J gene TRBJ1-4, with D perhaps TRBD1 (5 bases). CDR1 MGHDK and CDR2 SYGVNS come from the germline V gene. V dropped 3 bases and J dropped 7 bases, with 18 bases sitting between them. There are 16 residues in the CDR3. The CDR3 nucleotides are TGTGCCAGCAGTGACCCCTCACGGGGGGTAAGTGAAAAACTGTTTTTT. It translates to CASSDPSRGVSEKLFF.

The rearrangement uses TRBV28 and TRBJ1-4; the D is unclear. CDR1 and CDR2 (germline): MDHEN, SYDVKM. The CDR3 loop spans 17 amino acids. The V gene lost 2 bases and the J gene lost 4 bases, with 17 bases spanning the gap. CDR3 loop: CASSLTGIRMLNEKLFF. CDR3 coding DNA: TGTGCCAGCAGTTTAACCGGGATCCGGATGCTTAATGAAAAACTGTTTTTT.

Of note for this clone: This sample also contains other DNA sequences that code for the same CDR3. The rearrangement uses TRBV5-1 and TRBJ1-6; D gene ambiguous. This CDR3 has 13 amino acids. Germline V gene sequence: CDR1 SGHRS, CDR2 YFSETQ. Trimming stripped 0 bases from V and 7 bases from J, with 5 bases between. CDR3 sequence reads: CASSLGGNSPLHF. DNA for the CDR3: TGCGCCAGCAGCTTGGGTGGCAATTCACCCCTCCACTTT.